This is a list of T cell receptor beta chains from one sample in a study of blood T cell repertoires in COVID-19. Data came from immunoSEQ multiplex PCR; TCRdb stores just in-frame clones and leaves some out. The data contain tens of thousands of clones, under 85% of them seen just once; the ten biggest clones take up approximately 2.8%. The specimen was peripheral blood. Receptors were obtained from a woman aged 80 or older with COVID-19, enrolled during active disease. CDR3s include the opening cysteine and the closing phenylalanine or tryptophan. D genes are given only for firm matches. Where a row states a size, it is once, few, many or the class of an expanded clone; other rows omit it.

v_gene	d_gene	abundance	j_gene	CDR3aa	CDR3nt
TRBV5-4	-	-	TRBJ1-1	CASSRTGLNTEAFF	TGTGCCAGCAGCAGAACAGGACTGAACACTGAAGCTTTCTTT
TRBV28	TRBD1	-	TRBJ2-7	CASSFRDSSYEQYF	TGTGCCAGCAGTTTCCGGGACAGCTCCTACGAGCAGTACTTC
TRBV30	TRBD2	-	TRBJ2-3	CATRTSGGPDTQYF	TGTGCCACCAGGACTAGCGGGGGCCCAGATACGCAGTATTTT
TRBV13	TRBD2	-	TRBJ2-2	CASSYTRGVSGELFF	TGTGCCAGCAGCTACACTCGGGGGGTCAGCGGGGAGCTGTTTTTT
TRBV10-1	-	-	TRBJ2-7	CASSEVAAPYEQYF	TGCGCCAGCAGTGAGGTGGCAGCGCCCTACGAGCAGTACTTC
TRBV28	-	-	TRBJ2-1	CASSLPTSYNEQFF	TGTGCCAGCAGTTTGCCTACTAGTTACAATGAGCAGTTCTTC
TRBV29-1	TRBD2	-	TRBJ2-7	CSAGGLGYEQYF	TGCAGTGCGGGGGGCCTGGGCTACGAGCAGTACTTC
TRBV28	TRBD2	-	TRBJ2-7	CATLAGLTRQYF	TGTGCCACATTAGCGGGCTTAACGAGGCAGTACTTC
TRBV18	TRBD2	-	TRBJ2-2	CASSPGLVTGELFF	TGTGCCAGCTCCCCCGGACTAGTAACCGGGGAGCTGTTTTTT
TRBV5-4	-	-	TRBJ2-7	CASSRFGSSYEQYF	TGTGCCAGCAGCCGTTTCGGTAGCTCCTACGAGCAGTACTTC
TRBV28	-	-	TRBJ2-3	CASSPGMITQYF	TGTGCCAGCAGCCCCGGGATGATAACGCAGTATTTT
TRBV10-3	TRBD2	-	TRBJ2-3	CAISESWRTSERTDTQYF	TGTGCCATCAGTGAGTCTTGGCGGACTAGCGAACGCACAGATACGCAGTATTTT
TRBV9	TRBD2	-	TRBJ2-3	CASSVVSSGVLDTQYF	TGTGCCAGCAGCGTAGTGTCTAGCGGGGTTTTAGATACGCAGTATTTT
TRBV7-9	-	-	TRBJ2-1	CASSFPDNPAGYNEQFF	TGTGCCAGCAGCTTTCCGGACAACCCCGCGGGATACAATGAGCAGTTCTTC
TRBV6-5	TRBD1	-	TRBJ2-5	CASSYSTGGWETQYF	TGTGCCAGCAGTTACTCGACAGGGGGCTGGGAGACCCAGTACTTC
TRBV18	TRBD2	-	TRBJ2-4	CASSPLAGGAKNIQYF	TGTGCCAGCTCACCCTTAGCGGGAGGGGCCAAAAACATTCAGTACTTC
TRBV30	TRBD2	once	TRBJ2-7	CAWPPGQATGTSGIAGTYEQYF	TGTGCCTGGCCCCCGGGGCAGGCAACCGGGACTAGCGGGATAGCGGGTACCTACGAGCAGTACTTC
TRBV28	-	-	TRBJ1-2	CASSTKNRVRGYTF	TGTGCCAGCAGTACCAAAAACAGGGTTCGTGGCTACACCTTC
TRBV11-3	TRBD2	few	TRBJ2-1	CASSYGLAGGLNEQFF	TGTGCCAGCAGCTACGGACTAGCGGGGGGGCTGAATGAGCAGTTCTTC
TRBV27	TRBD1	-	TRBJ2-1	CASSYPGQNYNEQFF	TGTGCCAGCAGTTACCCGGGACAGAACTACAATGAGCAGTTCTTC
TRBV7-2	-	-	TRBJ1-1	CASKMPGGPAEAFF	TGTGCCAGCAAAATGCCCGGGGGGCCGGCTGAAGCTTTCTTT
TRBV5-6	-	-	TRBJ1-6	CASSLATGWSSPLHF	TGTGCCAGCAGCTTGGCCACAGGGTGGAGTTCACCCCTCCACTTT
TRBV7-9	TRBD1	-	TRBJ2-7	CASSYYRGLNEQYF	TGTGCCAGCAGCTACTACAGGGGGCTAAACGAGCAGTACTTC
TRBV19	-	few	TRBJ1-5	CASSPAGQPQHF	TGTGCCAGTAGCCCTGCGGGTCAGCCCCAGCATTTT
TRBV6-1	-	once	TRBJ2-3	CASSELGGPDTQYF	TGTGCCAGCAGTGAACTAGGAGGGCCAGATACGCAGTATTTT
TRBV28	-	-	TRBJ1-1	CASKDFTEAFF	TGTGCCAGCAAGGACTTCACTGAAGCTTTCTTT
TRBV30	-	-	TRBJ1-1	CAWRPPGAMNTEAFF	TGTGCCTGGAGGCCTCCAGGGGCCATGAACACTGAAGCTTTCTTT
TRBV25-1	-	-	TRBJ1-6	CASSEYTGENSPLHF	TGTGCCAGCAGTGAATACACAGGTGAAAATTCACCCCTCCACTTT
TRBV28	TRBD2	-	TRBJ2-7	CASSFVGGPVEQYF	TGTGCCAGCAGTTTCGTGGGAGGGCCTGTCGAGCAGTACTTC
TRBV7-8	-	-	TRBJ2-3	CASSFPSPTDTQYF	TGTGCCAGCAGCTTCCCGAGCCCAACAGATACGCAGTATTTT
TRBV18	-	-	TRBJ2-7	CASSPPPGSGSYEQYF	TGTGCCAGCTCACCACCCCCGGGGAGCGGCTCCTACGAGCAGTACTTC
TRBV2	-	-	TRBJ1-2	CASSSQGGYTF	TGTGCCAGCAGTTCCCAGGGTGGCTACACCTTC
TRBV6-5	TRBD1	-	TRBJ2-7	CASIDRVGGYEQYF	TGTGCCAGCATCGACAGGGTAGGGGGCTACGAGCAGTACTTC
TRBV11-3	TRBD2	-	TRBJ2-5	CASSLGASGGETQYF	TGTGCCAGCAGCTTAGGCGCTAGCGGGGGAGAGACCCAGTACTTC
TRBV7-3	-	-	TRBJ2-7	CAFLTTSATYEQYF	TGTGCTTTCCTAACGACTAGTGCCACCTACGAGCAGTACTTC
TRBV18	-	-	TRBJ1-4	CASSPRRPGEKLFF	TGTGCCAGCTCACCTCGCAGGCCCGGCGAAAAACTGTTTTTT
TRBV19	TRBD1	few	TRBJ2-3	CAARDRATDTQYF	TGTGCCGCGCGGGACAGGGCCACAGATACGCAGTATTTT
TRBV2	-	few	TRBJ2-5	CASIRPGPGTQYF	TGTGCCAGCATTCGACCTGGCCCAGGGACCCAGTACTTC
TRBV6-6	TRBD2	-	TRBJ2-7	CASSPVNRGGFDFEQYF	TGTGCCAGCAGTCCAGTGAATCGCGGGGGGTTTGATTTCGAGCAGTACTTC
TRBV6-2/TRBV6-3	-	-	TRBJ2-5	CASSARETQYF	TGTGCCAGCAGCGCCCGGGAGACCCAGTACTTC
TRBV18	-	-	TRBJ2-3	CASSPPSTDTQYF	TGTGCCAGCTCACCTCCATCCACAGATACGCAGTATTTT
TRBV7-2	TRBD2	-	TRBJ2-1	CASSQEVAGGPLDEQFF	TGTGCCAGCAGCCAAGAGGTAGCGGGGGGCCCCCTCGATGAGCAGTTCTTC
TRBV19	TRBD1	-	TRBJ1-2	CASSTRDRLYGYTF	TGTGCCAGTAGTACTCGGGACAGACTCTATGGCTACACCTTC
TRBV10-3	-	-	TRBJ1-2	CAISAGGGYTF	TGTGCCATCAGTGCGGGGGGCGGCTACACCTTC